Following are 29 T cell receptor beta chains from one sample sequenced in a study of T cells in Graves' hyperthyroidism and ophthalmopathy. RNA transcripts served as the template for amplifying TCR beta CDR3 regions. A first-round RT-PCR of the TCR CDR3 used the HTBI primer set. TCRdb re-derived calls from the multiplex PCR reads in MiXCR, one entry per CDR3 protein. The profile shows hundreds of thousands of distinct CDR3 sequences, about 43% of them singletons. Sequencing was carried out using peripheral blood or thyroid tissue (not recorded which). Receptors originate from a woman in her late teens or twenties with Graves' hyperthyroidism.

The chain combines TRBV10-3 with TRBJ1-2, with TRBD1 matching 9 bases. The CDR3 is made up of 15 amino acids. The germline V gene has CDR1 ENHRY and CDR2 SYGVKD. V dropped 6 bases and J dropped 8; count of bases not matched to a gene: 13. CDR3 region: CAISLAGQGVRGYTF. CDR3 nucleotides: TGTGCCATCAGCTTGGCGGGACAGGGTGTACGCGGCTACACCTTC.

The table lists this clonotype with many counts. The chain carries TRBV7-9 and TRBJ1-5, with D maybe TRBD1 (6 bases). CDR3 length equals 14 residues. Germline V gene sequence: CDR1 SEHNR, CDR2 FQNEAQ (reference sequence). V was clipped by 4 bases and J by 9 bases, with 16 bases between them. CDR3 loop: CASSSRQARGPQHF. The CDR3 DNA reads TGTGCCAGCAGCTCCCGACAGGCGCGAGGGCCCCAGCATTTT.

The chain uses TRBV20-1 and TRBJ1-4; possible D gene TRBD1, 6 bases. In germline, CDR1 is DFQATT, CDR2 SNEGSKA (reference sequence). This CDR3 has 14 residues. V dropped 6 bases and J dropped 5 bases, with 16 bases sitting between them. CDR3 residues: CSARGGSPNEKLFF. Here the CDR3 DNA reads TGCAGTGCCCGGGGGGGCAGTCCGAATGAAAAACTGTTTTTT.

This clonotype has just a few counts. The J gene is TRBJ2-2, the V gene TRBV7-3; 7 nucleotides agree with TRBD2. J was trimmed by 3 bases and V by 3 bases; bases with no gene match: 10. The V gene's germline CDR1 is SGHTA and CDR2 FQGTGA. CDR3 length: 17 residues. The CDR3 region has the DNA TGTGCCAGCAGCTTGCTGGGAGCGGGACGCGACACCGGGGAGCTGTTTTTT. Translating it yields CASSLLGAGRDTGELFF.

Worth noting for this clonotype: The junction departs from the called germline gene at one end, perhaps through a read error. This chain uses TRBV7-9 with TRBJ2-7, with D perhaps matching TRBD2 (6 bases). This CDR3 comprises 13 residues. Germline V gene data show CDR1 as SEHNR and CDR2 as FQNEAQ (reference sequence). The CDR3, as DNA: TGCGCCAGCAGCCCGCGGACTAACTACGAGCAGTACTTC. This sequence encodes CASSPRTNYEQYF.

As for this clonotype: At one of its ends the junction is not consistent with the germline gene, which may arise from a read error. CDR3 sequence (DNA): TGTGCCAGCAGCCAAGTCAGGACTAATCGCTACGAGCAGTACTTC. Translated: CASSQVRTNRYEQYF. This sequence joins TRBV15 and TRBJ2-7, with a tentative D call TRBD2 (6 bases). This CDR3 spans 15 amino acids. Germline loops: CDR1 LNHNV, CDR2 YYDKDF (reference sequence).

The chain links TRBV11-2 to TRBJ2-1; D gene unclear. The DNA end lines up better with TRBJ2-7; the J call may be wrong. Germline V gene sequence: CDR1 SGHAT, CDR2 FQNNGV. This CDR3 spans 13 amino acids. CDR3 sequence reads: CASSLDVINEQYF. The CDR3 DNA reads as TGTGCCAGCAGCTTAGACGTAATCAATGAGCAGTACTTC.

The chain is built from TRBV19 and TRBJ2-7; 10 positions match TRBD1. The germline CDR1 and CDR2 sequences are LNHDA and SQIVND (reference sequence). This CDR3 is 15 amino acids long. The J segment lost 8 bases and the V segment lost 3 bases, leaving 10 bases of the junction unmatched. CDR3 in amino acids: CASSMIRQGAYQQYF. The CDR3, as DNA: TGTGCCAGTAGTATGATTCGACAGGGGGCCTATCAGCAGTACTTC.

As regards this clonotype: One junction end does not reproduce the germline sequence, and a read error may be involved. The V gene is TRBV7-3, the J gene TRBJ1-3; D remains unclear. Germline loops: CDR1 SGHTA, CDR2 FQGTGA. This CDR3 has 15 residues. The CDR3 DNA reads TGCGCCAGCAGCCAATGGGCGGGGATCGGAAACACCATATATTTT. Its protein is CASSQWAGIGNTIYF.

This sequence joins TRBV25-1 and TRBJ2-7, with D possibly being TRBD1 (6 bases). Trimming pared 3 bases from V and 3 bases from J, leaving 18 bases between. The germline gives CDR1 MGHDK, CDR2 SYGVNS. The CDR3 contains 16 residues. CDR3 protein: CASSDSEPGHRYEQYF. The CDR3 DNA sequence: TGTGCCAGCAGTGACAGCGAGCCGGGACACCGCTACGAGCAGTACTTC.

There are many counts of this clonotype. This chain links TRBV29-1 with TRBJ2-2, with 7 positions matching TRBD2. Germline CDR1 and CDR2: SQVTM and ANQGSEA. The CDR3 extends over 15 amino acids. The trim removed 4 bases at V and 3 bases at J, leaving 8 bases unmatched. DNA of the CDR3: TGCAGCGTTGTCTGGCGGGAGAGGTACACCGGGGAGCTGTTTTTT. This encodes CSVVWRERYTGELFF.

The J gene is TRBJ2-6, the V gene TRBV10-3; D is possibly TRBD2 (5 bases). Germline loops: CDR1 ENHRY, CDR2 SYGVKD. Trimming removed 4 bases from V and 2 bases from J, with 15 bases in between. The CDR3 has 17 residues. DNA for the CDR3: TGTGCCATCAGTGCGGAGGAATTGGGCCCTGGGGCCAACGTCCTGACTTTC. The encoded protein is CAISAEELGPGANVLTF.

This clonotype has only one observation. Since a much larger clone is just one base distant, this may be a read error. This chain connects TRBV10-2 to TRBJ1-2; D call uncertain. V lost 11 bases and J 8 bases, leaving 18 bases between the germline ends. Germline assignment: CDR1 WSHSY and CDR2 SAAADI. This CDR3 has 12 amino acids. The CDR3 loop is CACTPGGVGYTF. The CDR3 nucleotides read TGCGCCTGTACTCCAGGAGGAGTAGGCTACACCTTC.

The chain couples TRBV5-1 to TRBJ2-7; TRBD2 agrees at 9 bases. The CDR3 consists of 18 residues. The germline CDR1 and CDR2 sequences are SGHRS and YFSETQ. J was trimmed by 1 base and V by 1 base; bases with no gene match: 12. The CDR3 is CASSLTSFRREGSYEQYF. The DNA of the CDR3 is TGCGCCAGCAGCTTGACGTCCTTTCGGCGGGAGGGATCCTACGAGCAGTACTTC.

In regard to this clonotype: A clone one base away is much larger, so this may be a read error. J is TRBJ2-5 and V is TRBV20-1; D is uncertain. This CDR3 is 14 amino acids long. The V and J ends lost 4 bases and 4 bases respectively, with 16 bases between them. Germline V gene sequence: CDR1 DFQATT, CDR2 SNEGSKA (reference sequence). The CDR3, as DNA: TGCAGTGCTAAGGCAGTGGGATATGTAGAGACCCAGTACTTC. Residues: CSAKAVGYVETQYF.

Written as DNA, the CDR3 is TGCAGTGCCCAAGGACAGGGTCAACTGTTTTTT. This codes for CSAQGQGQLFF. This rearrangement joins TRBV20-1 to TRBJ1-4; TRBD1 agrees at 8 bases. The CDR3 has 11 residues. Germline trimming cut 6 bases from V and 12 bases from J; bases unmatched to any gene: 6. The germline CDR1 and CDR2 sequences are DFQATT and SNEGSKA (reference sequence).

Comment on this clonotype: A much larger clone sits a single nucleotide away, making a read error possible. The CDR3 DNA sequence: TGCAGTGCTAAAGGTTGGACAGTCTATGGCTACACCTTC. Translating it yields CSAKGWTVYGYTF. This chain uses TRBV20-1 with TRBJ1-2; a weak D match, TRBD1 (6 bases). Germline assignment: CDR1 DFQATT and CDR2 SNEGSKA (reference sequence). Trimming pared 4 bases from V and 4 bases from J, leaving 13 bases between. The CDR3 contains 13 residues.

CDR3 sequence: CATSRAGYTF. The DNA of the CDR3 is TGTGCCACCAGCAGGGCAGGGTACACCTTC. The J gene is TRBJ1-2, the V gene TRBV15, with D tentatively TRBD1 (5 bases). CDR1 and CDR2 (germline): LNHNV, YYDKDF (reference sequence). CDR3 length: 10 residues. Trimming removed 3 bases from V and 11 bases from J, with 7 bases in between.

This clonotype was seen more than once but under ten times. The J gene is TRBJ1-3, the V gene TRBV20-1, with unresolved D. This CDR3 comprises 15 residues. From germline, CDR1 is DFQATT and CDR2 SNEGSKA (reference sequence). V gave up 2 bases and J gave up 3 bases, with 14 bases separating them. The CDR3 DNA is TGCAGTGCTAGACCGGACGGTTCGGGTGGAAACACCATATATTTT. It translates to CSARPDGSGGNTIYF.

This sequence joins TRBV25-1 and TRBJ1-2, with D perhaps matching TRBD1 (5 bases). The CDR3 extends over 14 amino acids. Trimming pared 6 bases from V and 8 bases from J, leaving 19 bases between. Germline CDR1 and CDR2: MGHDK and SYGVNS. CDR3 protein: CASSVSSGYDGYTF. The CDR3, as DNA: TGTGCCAGCAGCGTTTCTTCAGGGTACGACGGCTACACCTTC.

This clonotype has ten or more counts. V gene TRBV29-1 combines with J gene TRBJ2-7, with D perhaps TRBD1 (6 bases). The CDR3 contains 15 residues. V shed 4 bases and J shed 4 bases, with 20 bases lying between them. Germline CDR1 and CDR2: SQVTM and ANQGSEA. The CDR3 DNA sequence: TGCAGCGTTGCCGCGACAGGTACGTCTGGGTACGAGCAGTACTTC. This codes for CSVAATGTSGYEQYF.

Many counts were recorded for this clonotype. V usage is TRBV7-9 and J usage is TRBJ1-4; D is unclear. Germline values: CDR1 SEHNR, CDR2 FQNEAQ (reference sequence). V was shortened by 4 bases and J by 8 bases, with 14 bases between the two germline ends. The CDR3 is made up of 14 amino acids. CDR3 in DNA: TGTGCCAGCAGCTCGCGGGTGTTCTTCGAAAAACTGTTTTTT. Translating gives CASSSRVFFEKLFF. Full variable domain (remainder filled in from reference TRBV7-9 and TRBJ1-4): DTGVSQNPRHKITKRGQNVTFRCDPISEHNRLYWYRQTLGQGPEFLTYFQNEAQLEKSRLLSDRFSAERPKGSFSTLEIQRTEQGDSAMYLCASSSRVFFEKLFFGSGTQLSVL.

This rearrangement joins TRBV20-1 to TRBJ2-5; either TRBD1 or TRBD2 may supply D (7 bases each). The CDR3 runs to 16 residues. V was shortened by 1 base and J by 4 bases, with 19 bases between the two germline ends. Germline lookup yields CDR1 DFQATT and CDR2 SNEGSKA (reference sequence). This chain's CDR3 is CSARAEGRGRRETQYF. CDR3 sequence (DNA): TGCAGTGCTAGAGCCGAGGGGAGGGGGCGTAGAGAGACCCAGTACTTC.

The gene calls are TRBV7-8 and TRBJ2-7, with 9 bases lining up with TRBD1. Unmatched junction bases numbered 21, after V lost 6 bases and J lost 3 bases. The CDR3 runs to 19 residues. The germline V gene encodes CDR1 SGHVS and CDR2 FQNEAQ. CDR3 sequence (DNA): TGTGCCAGCAGTTACCGCCTAGACAGGGGGTTACAGGGGAACTACGAGCAGTACTTC. Encoded protein: CASSYRLDRGLQGNYEQYF.

This clonotype turned up a few times. The rearrangement joins TRBV2 to TRBJ2-7; TRBD2 matches 8 bases. The germline CDR1 and CDR2 sequences are SNHLY and FYNNEI. The junction had 8 bases not matched to a gene; V was cut back by 8 bases and J by 5 bases. The CDR3 has 13 amino acids. This CDR3 reads CASLFRAGDEQYF. In nucleotides, the CDR3 is TGTGCCAGCCTATTCCGAGCGGGAGACGAGCAGTACTTC.

As to this clonotype: The junction departs from the called germline gene at one end, perhaps through a read error. CDR3 DNA sequence: TGTGCCAGTACCAATATACGGACAGGACTGAACACTGAAGCTCTCTTT. As protein: CASTNIRTGLNTEALF. This sequence joins TRBV19 and TRBJ1-1, with 7 bases fitting TRBD1. Germline V CDR1 and CDR2: LNHDA, SQIVND (reference sequence). The CDR3 has 16 residues.

About this clonotype: The CDR3 ends on some other residue instead of the conserved phenylalanine or tryptophan, so this is likely a read error. The gene calls are TRBV7-6 and TRBJ2-7, with 12 bases lining up with TRBD1. Unmatched junction bases numbered 7, after V lost 5 bases and J lost 5 bases. The CDR3 covers 15 residues. Germline CDR1 and CDR2: SGHVS and FNYEAQ. CDR3: CASSPPGTGGNEQYL. The CDR3 DNA is TGTGCCAGCAGCCCTCCCGGGACAGGGGGCAACGAGCAGTACCTC.

The chain has TRBV11-2 and TRBJ1-1; a weak D match, TRBD1 (5 bases). This CDR3 region has 13 residues. V was clipped by 1 base and J by 6 bases, with 9 bases between them. Per germline, CDR1 SGHAT and CDR2 FQNNGV. The CDR3 spells CASSLAWGAEAFF. The DNA for the CDR3 is TGTGCCAGCAGCTTAGCGTGGGGGGCTGAAGCTTTCTTT.

J is TRBJ1-2 and V is TRBV29-1, with TRBD1 as a possible D gene (5 bases). Trimming stripped 6 bases from V and 7 bases from J, with 21 bases between. CDR1 is SQVTM, CDR2 ANQGSEA, per germline. The CDR3 consists of 14 residues. The CDR3 DNA reads as TGCAGCGTCCCTTCCCAGACAGACGCCGGTGGCTACACCTTC. Translated, it gives CSVPSQTDAGGYTF.